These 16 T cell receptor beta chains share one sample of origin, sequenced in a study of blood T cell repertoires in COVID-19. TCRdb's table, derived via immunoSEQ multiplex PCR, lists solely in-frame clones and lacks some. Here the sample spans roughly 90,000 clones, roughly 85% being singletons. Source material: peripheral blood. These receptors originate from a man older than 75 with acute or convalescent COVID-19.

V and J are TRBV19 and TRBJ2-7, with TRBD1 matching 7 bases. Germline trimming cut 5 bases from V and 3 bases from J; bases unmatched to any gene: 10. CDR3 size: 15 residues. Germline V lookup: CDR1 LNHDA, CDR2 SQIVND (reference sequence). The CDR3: CASSANPRDSYEQYF. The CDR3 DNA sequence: TGTGCCAGTAGTGCAAACCCCCGGGACAGCTACGAGCAGTACTTC.

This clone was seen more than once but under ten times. The CDR3 DNA reads as TGCGCCAGCAGCTTGGGGGGGACGCGGGGCGAGCCCCAGCATTTT. The encoded protein is CASSLGGTRGEPQHF. The rearrangement joins TRBV5-1 to TRBJ1-5, with a possible D match to TRBD1 (5 bases). V lost 0 bases to trimming and J lost 8 bases, with 15 bases between them. CDR1 is SGHRS, CDR2 YFSETQ, per germline. The CDR3 is made up of 15 amino acids.

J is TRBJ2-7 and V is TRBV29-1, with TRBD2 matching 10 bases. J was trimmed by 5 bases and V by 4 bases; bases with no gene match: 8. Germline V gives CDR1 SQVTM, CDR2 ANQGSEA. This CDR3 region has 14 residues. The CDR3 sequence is CSVALAGAGNEQYF. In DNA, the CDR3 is TGCAGCGTTGCGCTAGCGGGAGCTGGAAACGAGCAGTACTTC.

The CDR3 DNA follows: TGCGCCAGCAGCGTCCGCCACCCAGGACAAGAGACCCAGTACTTC. Protein product: CASSVRHPGQETQYF. V and J are TRBV5-1 and TRBJ2-5, with unresolved D. Trimming left V 4 bases short and J 2 bases short, with 15 bases between. The CDR3 extends over 15 amino acids. Germline CDR1 is SGHRS and CDR2 is YFSETQ.

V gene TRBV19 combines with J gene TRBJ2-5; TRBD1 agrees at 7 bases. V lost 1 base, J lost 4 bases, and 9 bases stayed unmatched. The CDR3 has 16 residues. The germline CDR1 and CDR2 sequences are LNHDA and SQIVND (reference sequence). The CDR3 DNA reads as TGTGCCAGTAGTATAGTCGGGCGACAGGGTGGAGAGACCCAGTACTTC. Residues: CASSIVGRQGGETQYF.

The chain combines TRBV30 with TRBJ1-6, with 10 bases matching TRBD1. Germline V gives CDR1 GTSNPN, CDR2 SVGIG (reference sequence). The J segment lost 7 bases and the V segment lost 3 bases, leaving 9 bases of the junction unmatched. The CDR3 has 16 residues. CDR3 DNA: TGTGCCTGGAGACACGGACAGGGGGTCGTCAATTCACCCCTCCACTTT. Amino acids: CAWRHGQGVVNSPLHF.

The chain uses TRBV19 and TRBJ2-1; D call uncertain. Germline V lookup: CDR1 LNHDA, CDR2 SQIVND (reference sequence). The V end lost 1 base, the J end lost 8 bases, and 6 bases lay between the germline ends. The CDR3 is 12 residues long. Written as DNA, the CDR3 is TGTGCCAGTAGTATAGGAACGGATGAGCAGTTCTTC. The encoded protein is CASSIGTDEQFF.

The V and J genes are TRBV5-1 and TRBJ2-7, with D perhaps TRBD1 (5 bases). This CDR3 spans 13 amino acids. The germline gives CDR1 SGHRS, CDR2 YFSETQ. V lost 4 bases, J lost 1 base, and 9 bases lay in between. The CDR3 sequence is CASSEDNSYEQYF. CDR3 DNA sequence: TGCGCCAGCAGCGAGGACAATTCCTACGAGCAGTACTTC.

The CDR3: CASSVGRVVGELFF. In DNA, the CDR3 is TGTGCCAGCAGCGTAGGCAGGGTTGTCGGGGAGCTGTTTTTT. J is TRBJ2-2 and V is TRBV9, with TRBD1 as a possible D gene (5 bases). Trimming left V 0 bases short and J 7 bases short, with 10 bases between. This CDR3 spans 14 amino acids. Germline lookup yields CDR1 SGDLS and CDR2 YYNGEE.

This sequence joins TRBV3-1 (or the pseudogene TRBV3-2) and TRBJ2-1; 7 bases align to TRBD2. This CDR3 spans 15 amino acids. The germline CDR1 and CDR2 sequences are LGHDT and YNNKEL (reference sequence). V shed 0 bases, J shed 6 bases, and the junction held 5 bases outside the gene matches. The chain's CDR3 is CASSQDAGAANEQFF. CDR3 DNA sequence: TGTGCCAGCAGCCAAGATGCGGGAGCGGCCAATGAGCAGTTCTTC.

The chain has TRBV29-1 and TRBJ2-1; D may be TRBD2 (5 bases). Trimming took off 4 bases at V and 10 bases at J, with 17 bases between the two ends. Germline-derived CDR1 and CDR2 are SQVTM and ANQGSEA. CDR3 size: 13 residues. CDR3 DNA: TGCAGCGTTGGATTGGGAGCGGAGATAGAGCAGTTCTTC. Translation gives CSVGLGAEIEQFF.

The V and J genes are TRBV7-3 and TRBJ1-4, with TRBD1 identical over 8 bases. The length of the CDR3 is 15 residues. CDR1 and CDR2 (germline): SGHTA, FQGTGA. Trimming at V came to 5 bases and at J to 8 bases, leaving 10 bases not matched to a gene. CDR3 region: CASSVSDREGEKLFF. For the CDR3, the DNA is TGTGCCAGCAGCGTATCGGACAGGGAGGGGGAAAAACTGTTTTTT.

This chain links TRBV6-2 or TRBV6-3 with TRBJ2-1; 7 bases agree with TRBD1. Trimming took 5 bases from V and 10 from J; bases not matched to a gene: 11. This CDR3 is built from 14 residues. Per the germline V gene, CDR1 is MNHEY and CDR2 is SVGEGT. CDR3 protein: CASSAALGGHEQFF. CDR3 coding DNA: TGTGCCAGCAGTGCGGCGCTAGGGGGCCACGAGCAGTTCTTC.

DNA of the CDR3: TGTGCCAGCACCCCTTTGGGAGCGGGAGATTTCTACGAGCAGTACTTC. Translated: CASTPLGAGDFYEQYF. The chain employs TRBV5-4 and TRBJ2-7, with 8 bases matching TRBD2. V trimming: 6 bases; J trimming: 3 bases; junction bases outside the gene matches: 14. This CDR3 region has 16 residues. Germline CDR1 and CDR2: SGHNT and YYREEE (reference sequence).

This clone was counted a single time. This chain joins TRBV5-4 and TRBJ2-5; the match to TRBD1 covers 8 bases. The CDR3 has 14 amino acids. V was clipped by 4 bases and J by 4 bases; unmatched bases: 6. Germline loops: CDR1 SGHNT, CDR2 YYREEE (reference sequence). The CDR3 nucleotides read TGTGCCAGCAGCCGCGACAGGGGTGCAGAGACCCAGTACTTC. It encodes CASSRDRGAETQYF.

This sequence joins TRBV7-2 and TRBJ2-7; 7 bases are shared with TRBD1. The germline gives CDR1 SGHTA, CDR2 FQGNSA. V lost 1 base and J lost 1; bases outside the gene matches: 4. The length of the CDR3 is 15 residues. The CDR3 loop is CASSLEGARSYEQYF. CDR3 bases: TGTGCCAGCAGCTTAGAGGGGGCGCGGTCCTACGAGCAGTACTTC.